This TCR beta chain was captured in a study of cytomegalovirus exposure and HLA in healthy donors. Study outcomes and limitations: High sensitivity and specificity were reportedly achieved when the classifier diagnosed cytomegalovirus status. Within the data, a cluster of highly shared sequence variants was likely a sequencing artifact. Earlier analysis looked at TCR beta V segments, and most were productive about 90% or about 30% of the time.

The V gene's germline CDR1 is MGHRA and CDR2 YSYEKL. Trimming shortened V by 1 base and J by 6 bases, and 9 bases separated the two germline ends. CDR3 size: 14 residues. As for this clone: Its antigen is still unknown.

Researchers ran the PCR with 60 Vbeta and 13 Jbeta primers. Authors' data handling: An analysis that came later counted 80 million or so unique TCR beta chains, around 10 million shared. Assay used: immunoSEQ multiplex PCR; TCRdb lists only in-frame clones, some missing. The DNA gave D and trimming, while V, J and clone size come from that table. Its table records 80,000 or so clones. This TCR was recovered from a woman aged 25 to 45 in good health and CMV-seronegative. The chain employs TRBV4-1 and TRBJ1-4; D not certain. The specimen sequenced was PBMCs. In DNA, the CDR3 is TGCGCCAGCAGCCAAGGGAGAGAGGATGAAAAACTGTTTTTT. It encodes CASSQGREDEKLFF.